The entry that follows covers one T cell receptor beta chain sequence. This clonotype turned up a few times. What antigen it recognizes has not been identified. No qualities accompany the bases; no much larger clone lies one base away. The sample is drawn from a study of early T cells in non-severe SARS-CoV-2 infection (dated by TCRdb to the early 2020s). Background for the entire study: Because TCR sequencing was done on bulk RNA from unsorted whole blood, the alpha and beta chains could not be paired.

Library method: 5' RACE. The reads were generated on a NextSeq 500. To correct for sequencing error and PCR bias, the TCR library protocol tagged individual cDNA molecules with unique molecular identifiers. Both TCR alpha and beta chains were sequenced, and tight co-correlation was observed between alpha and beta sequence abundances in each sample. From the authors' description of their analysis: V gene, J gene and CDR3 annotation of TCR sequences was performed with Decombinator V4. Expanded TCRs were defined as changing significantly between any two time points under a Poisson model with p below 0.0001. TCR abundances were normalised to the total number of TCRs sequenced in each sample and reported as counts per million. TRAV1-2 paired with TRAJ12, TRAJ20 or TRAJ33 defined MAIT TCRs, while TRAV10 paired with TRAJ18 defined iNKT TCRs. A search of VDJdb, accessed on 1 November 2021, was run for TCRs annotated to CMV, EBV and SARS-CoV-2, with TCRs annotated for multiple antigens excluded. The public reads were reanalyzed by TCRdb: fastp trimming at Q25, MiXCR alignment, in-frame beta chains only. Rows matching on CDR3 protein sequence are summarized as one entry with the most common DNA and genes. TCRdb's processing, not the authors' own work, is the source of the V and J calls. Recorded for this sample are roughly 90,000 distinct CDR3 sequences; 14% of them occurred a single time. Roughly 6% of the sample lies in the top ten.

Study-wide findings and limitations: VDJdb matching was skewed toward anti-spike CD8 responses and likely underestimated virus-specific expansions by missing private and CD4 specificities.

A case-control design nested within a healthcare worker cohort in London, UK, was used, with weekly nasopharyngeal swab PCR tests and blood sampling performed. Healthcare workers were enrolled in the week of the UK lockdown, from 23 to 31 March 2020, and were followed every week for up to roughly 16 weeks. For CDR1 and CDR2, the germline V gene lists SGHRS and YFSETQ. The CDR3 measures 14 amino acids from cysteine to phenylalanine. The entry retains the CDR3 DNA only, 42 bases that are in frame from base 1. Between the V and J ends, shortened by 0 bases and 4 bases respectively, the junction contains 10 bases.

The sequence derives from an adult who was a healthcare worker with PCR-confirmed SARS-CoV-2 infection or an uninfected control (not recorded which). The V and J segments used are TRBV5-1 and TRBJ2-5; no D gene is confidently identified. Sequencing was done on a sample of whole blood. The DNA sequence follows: TGCGCCAGCAGCTTGGCCGAGACAACAGAGACCCAGTACTTC. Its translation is CASSLAETTETQYF.